This T cell receptor (beta chain) was observed in a study of cytomegalovirus exposure and HLA in healthy donors. The PCR contained 60 Vbeta and 13 Jbeta primers. The table came from immunoSEQ multiplex PCR; TCRdb's copy has only in-frame clones and leaves some out. The sample lists 120,000 to 150,000 clones, roughly 76% seen once, with over 1% in the top ten. V was pared by 5 bases and J by 4 bases, with 10 bases between. Per the germline V gene, CDR1 is LGHNA and CDR2 is YSLEER. This CDR3 comprises 13 residues. The V call is TRBV4-3, the J call TRBJ2-3; TRBD2 is a possible D gene (6 bases). This clonotype was sampled from a woman in her forties in good health and CMV-seronegative. The source material was PBMCs. CDR3 nucleotides: TGCGCCAGCAGCACTAGCCAGGCAGATACGCAGTATTTT. This gives the protein CASSTSQADTQYF.